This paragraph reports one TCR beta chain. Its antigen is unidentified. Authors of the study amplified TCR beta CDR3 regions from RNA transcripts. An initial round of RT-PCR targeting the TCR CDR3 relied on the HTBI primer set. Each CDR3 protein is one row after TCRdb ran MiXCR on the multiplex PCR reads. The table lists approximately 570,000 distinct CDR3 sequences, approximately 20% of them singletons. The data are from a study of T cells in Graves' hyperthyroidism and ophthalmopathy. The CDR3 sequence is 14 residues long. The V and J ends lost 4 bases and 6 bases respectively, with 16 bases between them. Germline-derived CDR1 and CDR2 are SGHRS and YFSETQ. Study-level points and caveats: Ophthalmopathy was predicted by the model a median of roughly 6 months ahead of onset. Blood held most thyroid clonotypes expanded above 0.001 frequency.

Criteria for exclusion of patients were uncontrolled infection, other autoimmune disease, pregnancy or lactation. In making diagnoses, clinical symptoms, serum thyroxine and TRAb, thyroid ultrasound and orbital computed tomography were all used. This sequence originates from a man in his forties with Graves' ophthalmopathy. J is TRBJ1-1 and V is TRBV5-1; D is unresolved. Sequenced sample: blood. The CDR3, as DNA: TGCGCCAGCAGCCCACACATAGGCGCCTCTGAAGCTTTCTTT. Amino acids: CASSPHIGASEAFF.